The clone carrying this TCR beta chain was picked up a small number of times. These data originate in a study of blood T cell repertoires in COVID-19. Study context: Acute and convalescent COVID-19 samples came from the United States, Italy and Spain. Sources were T cells, B-cell-depleted T cells, or PBMCs; the material itself was cDNA or gDNA.

Methods used by the authors: The assay estimated nucleated cells by amplifying reference gene primers. Assay used: immunoSEQ multiplex PCR; TCRdb lists only in-frame clones, some missing. D and trimming were read from the DNA, whereas the V and J calls and clone size are those reported in that table. The data show roughly 120,000 clones, roughly 91% seen once. This receptor was taken from a woman aged 45-59 years with acute or convalescent COVID-19. The sequenced material came from peripheral blood.

The CDR3 sequence is CASSYHGGQENTEAFF. The CDR3 DNA sequence: TGTGCCAGCTCATACCATGGCGGGCAGGAGAACACTGAAGCTTTCTTT. This chain joins TRBV18 and TRBJ1-1; D call uncertain. V was trimmed by 5 bases and J by 1 base, leaving 17 bases between them. The CDR3 has 16 amino acids. The germline V gene has CDR1 KGHSH and CDR2 LQKENI.